This TCR beta chain was captured in a study of response to subunit inactivated influenza vaccine. This CDR3 spans 15 amino acids. Per the germline V gene, CDR1 is MNHEY and CDR2 is SVGAGI. V was cut by 4 bases and J by 11 bases, with 21 bases left in between. TCRdb passed the RT-PCR reads through MiXCR, listing each CDR3 protein once. The data show about 540,000 distinct CDR3 sequences, roughly 25% seen once. In its sample, this clonotype was seen a few times. The sample was also linked to a second study, of T cells expressing NK-cell markers. That source notes: A 5'RACE template switching approach incorporating UMIs was used to make TCR beta cDNA. It was sorted CD3+CD56+NKG2C+, CD3+CD56+NKG2C- and CD3+CD56-NKG2C+ T cells that supplied the TCR beta repertoires.

This TCR derives from a man in his fifties or sixties who received an inactivated influenza vaccine. The sequencing here drew on CD4+ T cells sorted from PBMCs, taken roughly 12 days after vaccination. The gene calls are TRBV6-5 and TRBJ1-5, with D perhaps TRBD1 (5 bases). CDR3 coding DNA: TGTGCCAGCAGTTTCCCCGGAGGGCAGTCGACAGCCCAGCATTTT. Translating it yields CASSFPGGQSTAQHF.